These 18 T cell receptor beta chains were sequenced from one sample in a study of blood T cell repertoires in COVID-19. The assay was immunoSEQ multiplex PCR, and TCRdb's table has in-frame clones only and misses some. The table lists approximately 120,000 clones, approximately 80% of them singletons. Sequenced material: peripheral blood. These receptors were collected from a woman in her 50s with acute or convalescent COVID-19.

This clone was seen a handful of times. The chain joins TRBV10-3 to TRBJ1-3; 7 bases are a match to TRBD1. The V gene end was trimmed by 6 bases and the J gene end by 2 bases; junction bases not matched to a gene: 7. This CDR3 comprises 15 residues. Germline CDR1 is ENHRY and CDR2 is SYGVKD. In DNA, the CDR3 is TGTGCCATCAGGCAGGGGGAAAACCCTGGAAACACCATATATTTT. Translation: CAIRQGENPGNTIYF.

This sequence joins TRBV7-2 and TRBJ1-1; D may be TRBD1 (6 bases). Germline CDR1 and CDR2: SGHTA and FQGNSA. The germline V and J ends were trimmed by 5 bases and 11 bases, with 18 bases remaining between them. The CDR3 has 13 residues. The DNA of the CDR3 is TGTGCCAGCAGCCTACAGGACAGCTCGGCGGCTTTCTTT. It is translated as CASSLQDSSAAFF.

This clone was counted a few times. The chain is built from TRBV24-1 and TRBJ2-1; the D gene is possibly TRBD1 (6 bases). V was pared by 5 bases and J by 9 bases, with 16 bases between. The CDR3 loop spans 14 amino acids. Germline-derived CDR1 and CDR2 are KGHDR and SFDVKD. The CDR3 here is CATSASGAQSEQFF. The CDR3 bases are TGTGCCACCAGTGCCTCAGGGGCGCAGAGTGAGCAGTTCTTC.

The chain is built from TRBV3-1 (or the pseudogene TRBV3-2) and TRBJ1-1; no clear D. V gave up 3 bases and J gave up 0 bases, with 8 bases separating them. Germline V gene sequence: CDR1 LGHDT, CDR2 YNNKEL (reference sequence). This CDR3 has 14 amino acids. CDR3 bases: TGTGCCAGCAGCCAGGCTGGCTTGAACACTGAAGCTTTCTTT. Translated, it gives CASSQAGLNTEAFF.

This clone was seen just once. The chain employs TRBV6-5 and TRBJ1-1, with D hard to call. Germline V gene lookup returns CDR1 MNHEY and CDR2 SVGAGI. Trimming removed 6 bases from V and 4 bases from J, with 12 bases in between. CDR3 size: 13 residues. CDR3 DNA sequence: TGTGCCAGCAGGATCGGTTCGAGCACTGAAGCTTTCTTT. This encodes CASRIGSSTEAFF.

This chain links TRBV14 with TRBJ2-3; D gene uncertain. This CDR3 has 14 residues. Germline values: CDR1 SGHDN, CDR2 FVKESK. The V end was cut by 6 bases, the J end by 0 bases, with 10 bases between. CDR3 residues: CASSSSTSTDTQYF. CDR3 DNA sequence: TGTGCCAGCAGTTCGTCTACTAGCACAGATACGCAGTATTTT.

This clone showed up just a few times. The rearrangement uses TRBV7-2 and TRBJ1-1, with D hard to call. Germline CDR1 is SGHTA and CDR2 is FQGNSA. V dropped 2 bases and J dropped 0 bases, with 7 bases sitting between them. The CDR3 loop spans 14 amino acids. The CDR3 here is CASSLRRVNTEAFF. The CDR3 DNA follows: TGTGCCAGCAGCTTACGGCGGGTGAACACTGAAGCTTTCTTT.

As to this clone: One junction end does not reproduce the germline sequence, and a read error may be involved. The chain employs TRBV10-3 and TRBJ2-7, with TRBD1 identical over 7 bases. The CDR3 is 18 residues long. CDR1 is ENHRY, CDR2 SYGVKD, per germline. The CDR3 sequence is CAISESGRTGPLGYERYF. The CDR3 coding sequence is TGTGCCATCAGTGAGTCGGGCCGGACAGGTCCTTTGGGGTACGAGCGGTACTTC.

The CDR3 reads CASWGQGGSPLHF. Written as DNA, the CDR3 is TGTGCCAGCTGGGGACAGGGGGGTTCACCCCTCCACTTT. The rearrangement links TRBV2 to TRBJ1-6, with 11 bases aligning to TRBD1. Germline V CDR1 and CDR2: SNHLY, FYNNEI. The CDR3 is 13 amino acids. V was pared by 8 bases and J by 9 bases, with 3 bases of the junction left unmatched.

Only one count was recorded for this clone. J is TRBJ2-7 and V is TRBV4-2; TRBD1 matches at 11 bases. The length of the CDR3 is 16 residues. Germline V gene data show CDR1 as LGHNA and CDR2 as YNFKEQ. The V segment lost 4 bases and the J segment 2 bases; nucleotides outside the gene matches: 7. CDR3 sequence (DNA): TGTGCCAGCAGCCCGGGACAGGGGGGCTCTGCCTACGAGCAGTACTTC. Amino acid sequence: CASSPGQGGSAYEQYF.

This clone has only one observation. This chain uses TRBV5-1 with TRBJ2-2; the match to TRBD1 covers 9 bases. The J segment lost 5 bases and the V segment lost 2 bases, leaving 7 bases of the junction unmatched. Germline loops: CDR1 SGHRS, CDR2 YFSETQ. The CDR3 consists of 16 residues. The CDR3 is CASSFYRGQETGELFF. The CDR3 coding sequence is TGCGCCAGCAGCTTTTACAGGGGGCAGGAGACCGGGGAGCTGTTTTTT. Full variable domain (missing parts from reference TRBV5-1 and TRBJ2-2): KAGVTQTPRYLIKTRGQQVTLSCSPISGHRSVSWYQQTPGQGLQFLFEYFSETQRNKGNFPGRFSGRQFSNSRSEMNVSTLELGDSALYLCASSFYRGQETGELFFGEGSRLTVL.

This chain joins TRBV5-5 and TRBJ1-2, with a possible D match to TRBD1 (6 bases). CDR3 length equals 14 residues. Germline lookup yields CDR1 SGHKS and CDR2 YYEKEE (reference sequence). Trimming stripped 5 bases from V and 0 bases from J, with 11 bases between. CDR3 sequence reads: CASSPTGSNYGYTF. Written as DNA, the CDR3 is TGTGCCAGCAGTCCTACAGGGTCTAACTATGGCTACACCTTC.

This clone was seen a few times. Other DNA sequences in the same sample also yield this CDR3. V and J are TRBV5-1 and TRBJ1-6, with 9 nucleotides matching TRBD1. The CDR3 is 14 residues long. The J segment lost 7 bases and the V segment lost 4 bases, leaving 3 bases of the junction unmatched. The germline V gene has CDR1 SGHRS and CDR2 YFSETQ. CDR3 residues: CASSLGQGNSPLHF. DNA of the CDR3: TGCGCCAGCAGCCTTGGACAGGGGAATTCACCCCTCCACTTT.

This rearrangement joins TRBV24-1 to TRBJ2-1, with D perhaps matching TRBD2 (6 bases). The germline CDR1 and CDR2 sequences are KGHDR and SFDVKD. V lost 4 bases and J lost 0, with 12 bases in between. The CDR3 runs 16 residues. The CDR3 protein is CATSESGGSSYNEQFF. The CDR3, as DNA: TGTGCCACCAGTGAATCTGGAGGGTCCTCCTACAATGAGCAGTTCTTC.

DNA for the CDR3: TGCGCCAGCAGCTTGGCCTCGGGATCCTCCTACGAGCAGTACTTC. Its translation: CASSLASGSSYEQYF. The chain employs TRBV5-1 and TRBJ2-7; perhaps TRBD2 as D (5 bases). V was pared by 0 bases and J by 0 bases, with 10 bases between. This CDR3 is 15 amino acids long. Germline values: CDR1 SGHRS, CDR2 YFSETQ.

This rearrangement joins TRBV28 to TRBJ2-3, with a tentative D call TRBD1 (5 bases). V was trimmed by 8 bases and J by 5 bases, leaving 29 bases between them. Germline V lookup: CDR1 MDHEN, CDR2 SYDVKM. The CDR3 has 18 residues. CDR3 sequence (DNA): TGTGCCAGCTCATCCCTGGAAGAACGTGGGGCATCTGGAGATACGCAGTATTTT. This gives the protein CASSSLEERGASGDTQYF.

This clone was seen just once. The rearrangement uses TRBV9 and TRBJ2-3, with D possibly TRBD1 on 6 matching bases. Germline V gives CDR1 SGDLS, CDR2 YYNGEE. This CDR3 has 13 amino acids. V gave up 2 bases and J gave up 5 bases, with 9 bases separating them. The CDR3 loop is CASSVRGQDTQYF. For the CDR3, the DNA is TGTGCCAGCAGCGTCAGGGGACAAGATACGCAGTATTTT. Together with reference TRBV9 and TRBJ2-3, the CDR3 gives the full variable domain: DSGVTQTPKHLITATGQRVTLRCSPRSGDLSVYWYQQSLDQGLQFLIQYYNGEERAKGNILERFSAQQFPDLHSELNLSSLELGDSALYFCASSVRGQDTQYFGPGTRLTVL.

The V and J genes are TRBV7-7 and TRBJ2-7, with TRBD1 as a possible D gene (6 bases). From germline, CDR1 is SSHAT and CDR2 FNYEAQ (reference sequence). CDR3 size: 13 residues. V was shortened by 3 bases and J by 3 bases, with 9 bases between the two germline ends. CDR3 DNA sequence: TGTGCCAGCAGCTTCGACAGGAACTACGAGCAGTACTTC. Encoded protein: CASSFDRNYEQYF.